These 9 T cell receptor beta chains were all obtained from the same sample, sequenced in a study of cytomegalovirus exposure and HLA in healthy donors. It was with 60 Vbeta and 13 Jbeta primers that the PCR ran. This table comes from immunoSEQ multiplex PCR, and its TCRdb copy is limited to in-frame clones, with some not included. Its listing shows approximately 190,000 clones. Sequencing used PBMCs. The receptor set was obtained from a boy aged 10-17 years in good health and CMV-seronegative.

V and J are TRBV5-6 and TRBJ2-1; D gene unclear. The CDR3 consists of 13 residues. V was pared by 2 bases and J by 9 bases, with 12 bases between. CDR1 and CDR2 from the germline V gene are SGHDT and YYEEEE. CDR3 in DNA: TGTGCCAGCAGCTTATCCCCAAACGGTGAGCAGTTCTTC. It specifies CASSLSPNGEQFF.

CDR3 sequence (DNA): TGTGCCAGCAGCGTAGCGGTAGCGGGGCTTAATGAGCAGTTCTTC. This translates into CASSVAVAGLNEQFF. The chain carries TRBV9 and TRBJ2-1; 8 positions agree with TRBD2. Trimming took 0 bases from V and 7 from J; bases not matched to a gene: 6. CDR1 is SGDLS, CDR2 YYNGEE, per germline. This CDR3 has 15 amino acids.

V usage is TRBV18 and J usage is TRBJ1-2; the match to TRBD1 covers 7 bases. J gave up 7 bases and V 2 bases, and 4 bases lay outside the gene matches. The CDR3 has 13 residues. In germline, CDR1 is KGHSH, CDR2 LQKENI. The CDR3 nucleotides read TGTGCCAGCTCACCAACAGGGGATACTGGCTACACCTTC. Translated: CASSPTGDTGYTF.

The chain combines TRBV30 with TRBJ2-6, with 7 bases matching TRBD2. With V trimmed by 0 bases and J by 4 bases, 12 bases remained unmatched. The CDR3 loop spans 18 amino acids. Per germline, CDR1 GTSNPN and CDR2 SVGIG (reference sequence). The chain's CDR3 is CAWSVRQSGLSGANVLTF. CDR3 in DNA: TGTGCCTGGAGTGTACGGCAGTCGGGACTATCGGGGGCCAACGTCCTGACTTTC.

With respect to this clone: The junction does not match germline at one end; this may be a read error. This chain links TRBV2 with TRBJ2-7; 8 bases line up with TRBD1. This CDR3 has 16 residues. Germline CDR1 SNHLY, CDR2 FYNNEI. In DNA form, the CDR3 reads TGTGCCAGCAGTGACCCTACAGGGGGTGACCCCTACGGGCAGTACTTC. Translation gives CASSDPTGGDPYGQYF.

V is TRBV5-5 and J is TRBJ1-1; D not certain. Germline CDR1 and CDR2: SGHKS and YYEKEE (reference sequence). V gave up 2 bases and J gave up 6 bases, with 11 bases separating them. This CDR3 spans 13 amino acids. DNA for the CDR3: TGTGCCAGCAGCTTCTTGGCCCCCCCTGAAGCTTTCTTT. It is translated as CASSFLAPPEAFF.

The rearrangement joins TRBV4-1 to TRBJ2-7; the D gene is possibly TRBD2 (5 bases). The ends were cut back, 1 base at V and 3 bases at J, with 19 bases in the middle. CDR1 MGHRA and CDR2 YSYEKL come from the germline V gene. The CDR3 covers 17 residues. The DNA of the CDR3 is TGCGCCAGCAGCCAAGGGGGTCCCGGGAATGGGAACTACGAGCAGTACTTC. This sequence encodes CASSQGGPGNGNYEQYF.

The chain recombines TRBV5-1 with TRBJ2-7; weak D call: TRBD1 (6 bases). This CDR3 has 17 residues. Germline CDR1 reads SGHRS; CDR2 reads YFSETQ. Trimming cost V 0 bases and J 2 bases, with 18 bases left between them. The CDR3 region is CASSLAEQGIYTYEQYF. CDR3 nucleotides: TGCGCCAGCAGCTTGGCCGAACAGGGAATATACACCTACGAGCAGTACTTC.

V usage is TRBV7-3 and J usage is TRBJ2-1, with D possibly TRBD1 on 5 matching bases. The germline V gene has CDR1 SGHTA and CDR2 FQGTGA. The CDR3 sequence is 13 residues long. Trimming took off 6 bases at V and 5 bases at J, with 11 bases between the two ends. The CDR3 spells CASSRTGNNEQFF. DNA for the CDR3: TGTGCCAGCAGTAGAACAGGCAACAATGAGCAGTTCTTC.